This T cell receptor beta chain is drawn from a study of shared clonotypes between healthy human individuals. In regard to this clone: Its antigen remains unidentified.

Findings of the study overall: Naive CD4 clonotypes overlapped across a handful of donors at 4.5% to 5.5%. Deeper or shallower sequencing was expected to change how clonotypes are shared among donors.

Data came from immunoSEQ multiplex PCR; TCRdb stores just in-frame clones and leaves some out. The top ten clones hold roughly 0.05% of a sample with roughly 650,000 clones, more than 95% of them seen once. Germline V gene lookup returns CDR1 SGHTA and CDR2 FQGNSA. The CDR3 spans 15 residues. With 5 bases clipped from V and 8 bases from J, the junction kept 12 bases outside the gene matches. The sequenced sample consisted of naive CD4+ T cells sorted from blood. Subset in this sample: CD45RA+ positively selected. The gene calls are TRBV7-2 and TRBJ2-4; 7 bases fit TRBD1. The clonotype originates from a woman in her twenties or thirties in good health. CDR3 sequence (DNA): TGTGCCAGCAGCCCCCGGACCGCCCAGGGGGACATTCAGTACTTC. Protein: CASSPRTAQGDIQYF.